These T cell receptor beta chains were read from a single sample in a study of cytomegalovirus exposure and HLA in healthy donors. TCRdb's table, derived via immunoSEQ multiplex PCR, lists solely in-frame clones and lacks some. This table has some 110,000 clones, over 75% appearing once. The sample was PBMCs. These receptors all come from a man between 25 and 39 years old in good health and CMV-seropositive. CDR3s leave out the opening cysteine and the closing phenylalanine or tryptophan. Clone size is given for some rows only: seen once, a few or many times, or a class if the clone is expanded.

clone_size | j_call | cdr3_length | v_call | cdr3_aa
- | TRBJ1-4 | 11 | TRBV5-1 | ASSTGSSEKLF
once | TRBJ1-4 | 15 | TRBV28 | ASSLRFAVRTNEKLF
- | TRBJ2-5 | 13 | TRBV7-2 | ASSRVGTFHETQY
- | TRBJ1-2 | 11 | TRBV28 | ASSLLVRSGYT
once | TRBJ2-3 | 12 | TRBV7-8 | ASSPPGSTDTQY
- | TRBJ1-5 | 13 | TRBV6-5 | ASSSTGISNQPQH
few | TRBJ2-1 | 16 | TRBV4-1 | ASSQEGRLGGSYNEQF
- | TRBJ1-1 | 11 | TRBV6-4 | ASSDAGITEAF
- | TRBJ1-1 | 14 | TRBV7-9 | ASSRGGKTMNTEAF
few | TRBJ2-6 | 16 | TRBV4-1 | ASSLHGLTGAGANVLT
- | TRBJ1-1 | 11 | TRBV29-1 | SVGDRVNTEAF
- | TRBJ2-3 | 10 | TRBV5-1 | ASSQTEFTQY
- | TRBJ2-7 | 12 | TRBV5-4 | ASSSGLEAYEQY
- | TRBJ2-5 | 12 | TRBV6-1 | ASSRRDREETQY
- | TRBJ2-5 | 10 | TRBV6-6 | ASSRGLETQY